This T cell receptor (beta chain) was obtained from a study of blood T cell repertoires in COVID-19. Background on the study: Donors in the United States, Italy and Spain gave samples during acute or convalescent COVID-19. PBMCs, B-cell-depleted T cells, or T cells were the source of the cDNA or gDNA that made up the material.

Assignment of participants to cohorts was predicated upon participant-reported clinical history. Source study methods: It was from reference gene primer amplification that nucleated cell counts were estimated. Produced via immunoSEQ multiplex PCR; TCRdb's table is partial and in-frame only. That table gives V, J and clone size, and the DNA gave D and trimming. The data contain some 300,000 clones, around 86% of them seen just once; the ten biggest clones take up 1.5% to 2%. The CDR3 covers 17 residues. The J segment lost 4 bases and the V segment lost 2 bases, leaving 12 bases of the junction unmatched. The germline V gene has CDR1 SGHTA and CDR2 FQGNSA. In its sample, this clone was seen once.

Sequencing was done on a sample of PBMCs or T cells enriched from blood (not recorded which). The source of this sequence is a woman aged 40-49 years who had recovered from COVID-19. The chain couples TRBV7-2 to TRBJ2-3; TRBD2 aligns across 7 bases. CDR3: CASSLRGRTGGADTQYF. For the CDR3, the DNA is TGTGCCAGCAGCTTAAGAGGAAGGACGGGGGGAGCAGATACGCAGTATTTT.